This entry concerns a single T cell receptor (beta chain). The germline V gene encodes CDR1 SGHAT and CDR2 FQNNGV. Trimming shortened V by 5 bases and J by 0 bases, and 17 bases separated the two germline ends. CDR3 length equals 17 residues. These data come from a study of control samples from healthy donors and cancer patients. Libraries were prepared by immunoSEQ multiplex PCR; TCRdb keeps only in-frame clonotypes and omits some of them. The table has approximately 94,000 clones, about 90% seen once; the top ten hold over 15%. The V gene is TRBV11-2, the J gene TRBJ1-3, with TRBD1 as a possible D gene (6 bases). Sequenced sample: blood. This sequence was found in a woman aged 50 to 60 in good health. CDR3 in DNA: TGTGCCAGCAGCCGTGAGGTGGGACAAAGCTCTGGAAACACCATATATTTT. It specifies CASSREVGQSSGNTIYF.